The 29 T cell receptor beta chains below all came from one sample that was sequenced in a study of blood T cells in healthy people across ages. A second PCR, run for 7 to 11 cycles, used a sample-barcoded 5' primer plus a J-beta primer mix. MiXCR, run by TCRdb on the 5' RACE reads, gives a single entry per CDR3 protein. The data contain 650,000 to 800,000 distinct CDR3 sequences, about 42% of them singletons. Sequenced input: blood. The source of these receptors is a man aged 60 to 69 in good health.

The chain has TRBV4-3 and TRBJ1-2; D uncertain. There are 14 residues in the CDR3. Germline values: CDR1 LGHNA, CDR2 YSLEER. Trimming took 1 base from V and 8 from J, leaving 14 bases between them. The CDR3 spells CASSQARALEGYTF. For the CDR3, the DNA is TGCGCCAGCAGCCAAGCAAGGGCCCTCGAAGGCTACACCTTC.

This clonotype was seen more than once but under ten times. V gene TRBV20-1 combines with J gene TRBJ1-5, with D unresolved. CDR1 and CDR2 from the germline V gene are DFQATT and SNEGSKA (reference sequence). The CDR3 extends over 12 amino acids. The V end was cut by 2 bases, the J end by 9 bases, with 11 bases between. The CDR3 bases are TGCAGTGCTAGAAGGTCCGGGAGGCCCCAGCATTTT. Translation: CSARRSGRPQHF.

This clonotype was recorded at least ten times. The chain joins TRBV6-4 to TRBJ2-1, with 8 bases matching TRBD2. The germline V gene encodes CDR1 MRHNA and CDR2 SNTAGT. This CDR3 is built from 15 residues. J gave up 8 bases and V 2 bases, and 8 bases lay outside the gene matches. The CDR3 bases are TGTGCCAGCAGTGACCGGGGGGGCACCACAGATGAGCAGTTCTTC. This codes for CASSDRGGTTDEQFF.

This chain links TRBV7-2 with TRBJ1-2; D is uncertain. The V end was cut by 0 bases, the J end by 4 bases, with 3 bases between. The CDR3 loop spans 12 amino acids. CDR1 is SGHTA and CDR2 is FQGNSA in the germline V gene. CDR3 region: CASSLALYGYTF. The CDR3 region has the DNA TGTGCCAGCAGCTTAGCCCTCTATGGCTACACCTTC.

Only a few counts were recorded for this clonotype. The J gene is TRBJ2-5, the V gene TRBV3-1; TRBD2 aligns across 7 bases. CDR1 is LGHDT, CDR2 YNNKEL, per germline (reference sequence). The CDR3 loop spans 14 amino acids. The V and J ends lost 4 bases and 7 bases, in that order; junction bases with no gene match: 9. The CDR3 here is CASSPPRTGGTQYF. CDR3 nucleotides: TGTGCCAGCAGCCCGCCACGGACGGGGGGGACCCAGTACTTC.

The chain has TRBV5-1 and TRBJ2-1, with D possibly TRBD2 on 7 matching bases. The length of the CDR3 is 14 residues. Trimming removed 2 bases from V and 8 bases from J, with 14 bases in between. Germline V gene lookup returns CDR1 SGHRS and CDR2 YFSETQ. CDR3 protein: CASSFGGPVDEQFF. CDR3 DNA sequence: TGCGCCAGCAGCTTCGGGGGGCCGGTCGATGAGCAGTTCTTC.

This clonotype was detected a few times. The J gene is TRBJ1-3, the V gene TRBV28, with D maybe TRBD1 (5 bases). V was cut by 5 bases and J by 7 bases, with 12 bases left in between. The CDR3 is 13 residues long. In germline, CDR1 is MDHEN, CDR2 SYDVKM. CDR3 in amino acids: CASSLPGWNTIYF. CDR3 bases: TGTGCCAGCAGTCTACCAGGGTGGAACACCATATATTTT.

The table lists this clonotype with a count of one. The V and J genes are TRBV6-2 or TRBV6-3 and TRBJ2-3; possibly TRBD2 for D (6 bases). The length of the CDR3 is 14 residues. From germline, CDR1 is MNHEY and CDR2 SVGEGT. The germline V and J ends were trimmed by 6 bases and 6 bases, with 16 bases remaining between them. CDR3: CASSSPGGRDTQYF. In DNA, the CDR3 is TGTGCCAGCAGCTCCCCCGGGGGTAGGGATACGCAGTATTTT.

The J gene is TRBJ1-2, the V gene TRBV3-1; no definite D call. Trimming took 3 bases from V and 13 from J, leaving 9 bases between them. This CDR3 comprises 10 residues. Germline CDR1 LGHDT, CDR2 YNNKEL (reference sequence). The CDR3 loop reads CASSQSVATF. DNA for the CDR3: TGTGCCAGCAGCCAGTCCGTCGCCACCTTC.

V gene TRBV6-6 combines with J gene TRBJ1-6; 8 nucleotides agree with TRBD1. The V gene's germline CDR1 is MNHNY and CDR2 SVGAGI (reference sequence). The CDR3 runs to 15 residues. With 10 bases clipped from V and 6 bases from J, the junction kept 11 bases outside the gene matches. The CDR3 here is CATRDADRVNSPLHF. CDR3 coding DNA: TGTGCCACGAGAGATGCGGACAGGGTTAATTCACCCCTCCACTTT.

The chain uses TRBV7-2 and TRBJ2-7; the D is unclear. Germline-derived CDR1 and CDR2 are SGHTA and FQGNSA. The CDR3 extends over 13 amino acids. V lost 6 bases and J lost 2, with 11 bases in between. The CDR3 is CASSLTATYEQYF. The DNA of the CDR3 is TGTGCCAGCAGTCTGACTGCCACCTACGAGCAGTACTTC.

The CDR3 coding sequence is TGCGCCAGCAGCTTTGGCAGGAATGAAAAACTGTTTTTT. Its protein is CASSFGRNEKLFF. This chain links TRBV5-1 with TRBJ1-4; D is unresolved. The CDR3 consists of 13 residues. Trimming removed 2 bases at V and 5 bases at J, with 7 bases between. Germline-derived CDR1 and CDR2 are SGHRS and YFSETQ.

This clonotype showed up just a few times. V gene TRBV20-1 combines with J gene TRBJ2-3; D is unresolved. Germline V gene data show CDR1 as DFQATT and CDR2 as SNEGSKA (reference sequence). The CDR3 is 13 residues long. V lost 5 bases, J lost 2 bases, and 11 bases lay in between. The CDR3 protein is CSALPNPTDTQYF. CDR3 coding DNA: TGCAGTGCTCTCCCCAACCCCACAGATACGCAGTATTTT.

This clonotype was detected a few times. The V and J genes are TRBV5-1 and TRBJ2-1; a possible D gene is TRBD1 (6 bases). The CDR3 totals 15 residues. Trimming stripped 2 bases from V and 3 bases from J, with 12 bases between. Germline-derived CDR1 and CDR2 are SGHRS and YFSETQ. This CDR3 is CASSLTGSYYNEQFF. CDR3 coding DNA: TGCGCCAGCAGCTTAACAGGGTCCTACTACAATGAGCAGTTCTTC.

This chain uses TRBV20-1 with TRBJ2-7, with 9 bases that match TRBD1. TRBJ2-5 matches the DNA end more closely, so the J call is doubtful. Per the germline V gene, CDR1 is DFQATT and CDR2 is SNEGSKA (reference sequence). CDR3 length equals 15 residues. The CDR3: CSARARQGVGGTQYF. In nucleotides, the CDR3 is TGCAGTGCTAGAGCTAGACAGGGGGTGGGGGGGACCCAGTACTTC.

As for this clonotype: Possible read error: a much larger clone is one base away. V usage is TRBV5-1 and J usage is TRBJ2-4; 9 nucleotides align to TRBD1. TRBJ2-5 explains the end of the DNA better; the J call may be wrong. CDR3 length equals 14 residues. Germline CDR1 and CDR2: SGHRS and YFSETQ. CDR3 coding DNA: TGCGCCAGCAGCAAATGGACAGGGGAGGGGACCCAGTACTTC. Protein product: CASSKWTGEGTQYF.

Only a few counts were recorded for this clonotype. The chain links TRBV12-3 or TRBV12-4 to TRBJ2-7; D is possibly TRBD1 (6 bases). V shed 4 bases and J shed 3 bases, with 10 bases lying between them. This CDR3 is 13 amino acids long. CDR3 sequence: CASSSTGYYEQYF. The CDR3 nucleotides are TGTGCCAGCAGTTCAACAGGGTACTACGAGCAGTACTTC.

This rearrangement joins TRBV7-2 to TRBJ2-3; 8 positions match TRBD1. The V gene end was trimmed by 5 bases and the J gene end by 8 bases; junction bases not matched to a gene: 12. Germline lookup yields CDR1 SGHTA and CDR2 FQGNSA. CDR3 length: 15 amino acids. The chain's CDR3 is CASSLTGQGAATQYF. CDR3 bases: TGTGCCAGCAGCCTTACAGGGCAGGGGGCAGCTACGCAGTATTTT.

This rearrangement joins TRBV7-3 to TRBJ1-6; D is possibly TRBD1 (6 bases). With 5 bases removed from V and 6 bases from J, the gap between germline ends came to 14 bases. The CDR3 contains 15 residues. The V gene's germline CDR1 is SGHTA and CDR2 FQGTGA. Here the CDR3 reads CASSPQSGANSPLHF. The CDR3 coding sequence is TGTGCCAGCAGCCCACAATCAGGGGCTAATTCACCCCTCCACTTT.

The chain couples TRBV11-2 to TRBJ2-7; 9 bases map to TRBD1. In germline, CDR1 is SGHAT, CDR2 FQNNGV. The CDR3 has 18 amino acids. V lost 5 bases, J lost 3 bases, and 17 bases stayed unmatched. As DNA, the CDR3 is TGTGCCAGCAGCCCACAACGGGGACAGGGAGATTTTCGCTACGAGCAGTACTTC. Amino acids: CASSPQRGQGDFRYEQYF.

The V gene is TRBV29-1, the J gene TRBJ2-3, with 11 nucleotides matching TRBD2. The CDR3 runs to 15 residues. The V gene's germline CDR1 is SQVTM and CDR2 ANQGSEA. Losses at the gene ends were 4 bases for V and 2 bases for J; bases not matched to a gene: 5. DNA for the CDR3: TGCAGCGTTGCAGGGACTAGCGGACCCACAGATACGCAGTATTTT. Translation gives CSVAGTSGPTDTQYF.

The CDR3 loop reads CASSLRYEGRQGKGLYF. In nucleotides, the CDR3 is TGTGCCAGCAGCTTACGATACGAGGGGCGACAGGGAAAAGGGCTGTACTTC. This chain uses TRBV7-3 with TRBJ2-5; 7 nucleotides agree with TRBD1. CDR3 length: 17 residues. V was pared by 2 bases and J by 13 bases, with 22 bases of the junction left unmatched. Germline CDR1 reads SGHTA; CDR2 reads FQGTGA.

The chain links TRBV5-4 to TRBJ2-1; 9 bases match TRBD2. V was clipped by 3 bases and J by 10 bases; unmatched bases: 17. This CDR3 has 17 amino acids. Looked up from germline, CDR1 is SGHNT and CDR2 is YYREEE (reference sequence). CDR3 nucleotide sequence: TGTGCCAGCAGCTCCGGAGGGCTAGCGGGGTCATCAGAGGAGCAGTTCTTC. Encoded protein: CASSSGGLAGSSEEQFF.

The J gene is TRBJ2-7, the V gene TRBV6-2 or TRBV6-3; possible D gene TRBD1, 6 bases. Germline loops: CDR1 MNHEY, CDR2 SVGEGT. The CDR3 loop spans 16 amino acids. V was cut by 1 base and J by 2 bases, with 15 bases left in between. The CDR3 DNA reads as TGTGCCAGCAGTTACTGGGGGCCGCCTAGAACCTACGAGCAGTACTTC. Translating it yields CASSYWGPPRTYEQYF.

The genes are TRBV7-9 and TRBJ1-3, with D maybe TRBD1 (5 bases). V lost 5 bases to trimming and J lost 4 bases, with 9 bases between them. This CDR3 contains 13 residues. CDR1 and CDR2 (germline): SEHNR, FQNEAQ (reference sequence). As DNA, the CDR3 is TGTGCCAGCAGCCCAGGGTTCGGAAACACCATATATTTT. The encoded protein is CASSPGFGNTIYF.

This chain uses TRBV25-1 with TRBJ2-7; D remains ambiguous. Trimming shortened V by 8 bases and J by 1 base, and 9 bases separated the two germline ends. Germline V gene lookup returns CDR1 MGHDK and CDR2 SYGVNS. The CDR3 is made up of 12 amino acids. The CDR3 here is CASFGSSYEQYF. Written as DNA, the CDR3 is TGTGCCAGCTTCGGCAGTTCCTACGAGCAGTACTTC.

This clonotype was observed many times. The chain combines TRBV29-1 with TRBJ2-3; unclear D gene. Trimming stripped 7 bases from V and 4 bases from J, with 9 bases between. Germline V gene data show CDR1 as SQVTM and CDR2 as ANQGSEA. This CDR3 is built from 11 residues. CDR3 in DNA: TGCAGCGGGCAGGATGCAGATACGCAGTATTTT. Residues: CSGQDADTQYF.

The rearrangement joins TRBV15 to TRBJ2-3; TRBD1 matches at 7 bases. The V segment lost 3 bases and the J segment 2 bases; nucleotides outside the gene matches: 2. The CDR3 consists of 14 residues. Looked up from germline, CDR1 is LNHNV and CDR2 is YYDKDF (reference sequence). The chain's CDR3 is CATSRTGFTDTQYF. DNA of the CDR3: TGTGCCACCAGCAGGACAGGGTTCACAGATACGCAGTATTTT.

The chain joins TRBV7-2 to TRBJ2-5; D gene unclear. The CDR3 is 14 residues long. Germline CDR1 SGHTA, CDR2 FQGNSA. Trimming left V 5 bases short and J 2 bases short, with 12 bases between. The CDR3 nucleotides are TGTGCCAGCAGCCAAGGGCTCTTTCAAGAGACCCAGTACTTC. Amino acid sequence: CASSQGLFQETQYF.